The present TCR beta chain was sequenced within a study of T cells after posttransplantation cyclophosphamide. Cyclophosphamide on days +3 and +4 followed busulfan-fludarabine conditioning and a marrow graft. Regarding the study as a whole: Later post-transplant blood repertoires were often dominated by donor CD8+ memory clones. Tissue-infiltrating T cells from skin or gut overlapped little with blood T cells. TRB clonality was highly associated with recipient CMV seropositivity and reactivation.

Generated by immunoSEQ multiplex PCR, the TCRdb table keeps only in-frame clones and is missing some. The repertoire consists of more than 9,500 clones, with 75% to 95% occurring once and the leading ten covering roughly 4%. About this clone itself: Antigen unknown.

Germline-derived CDR1 and CDR2 are SGHTA and FQGNSA. The CDR3 sequence is 14 residues long. The germline V and J ends were trimmed by 2 bases and 7 bases, with 12 bases remaining between them. The chain has TRBV7-2 and TRBJ2-1; D is perhaps TRBD1 (5 bases). The TCR was taken from a female patient in her 30s who received an allogeneic stem cell transplant from an unrelated donor, was CMV-positive, and had no GVHD. Some T cells may have originated in the graft donor. Sequenced material: PBMCs, taken after allogeneic stem cell transplant with posttransplant cyclophosphamide. CDR3 coding DNA: TGTGCCAGCAGCTTACAACAGGTTAGAAATGAGCAGTTCTTC. Translated, it gives CASSLQQVRNEQFF.